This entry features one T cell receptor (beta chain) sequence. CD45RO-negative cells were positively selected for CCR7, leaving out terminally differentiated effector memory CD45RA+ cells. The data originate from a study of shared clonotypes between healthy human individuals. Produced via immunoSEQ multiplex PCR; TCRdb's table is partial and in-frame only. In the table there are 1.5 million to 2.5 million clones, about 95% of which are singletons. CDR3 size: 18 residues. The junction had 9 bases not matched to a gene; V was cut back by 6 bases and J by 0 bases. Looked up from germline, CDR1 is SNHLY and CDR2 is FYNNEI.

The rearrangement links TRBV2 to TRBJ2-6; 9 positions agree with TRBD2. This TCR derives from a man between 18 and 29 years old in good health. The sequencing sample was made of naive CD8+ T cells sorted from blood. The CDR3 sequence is CASSMERGVSSGANVLTF. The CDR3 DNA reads TGTGCCAGCAGCATGGAGCGGGGGGTGAGCTCTGGGGCCAACGTCCTGACTTTC.